Described below is a single TCR beta chain sequence and its context. These data originate in a study of T cells after yellow fever vaccination. Via MiXCR, TCRdb re-called the 5' RACE reads, giving one row per CDR3 protein. This table holds just under 600,000 distinct CDR3 sequences, roughly 14% found once. The CDR3 has 14 residues. Trimming cost V 3 bases and J 2 bases; bases outside gene matches: 6. Germline V gene sequence: CDR1 DFQATT, CDR2 SNEGSKA (reference sequence). The sample here was PBMCs, taken on the day of the yellow fever booster vaccination. The receptor comes from a man aged 30 to 45 who received the YFV17D yellow fever vaccine. This chain links TRBV20-1 with TRBJ2-7; TRBD2 agrees at 8 bases. CDR3 protein: CSARSSGLAYEQYF. CDR3 coding DNA: TGCAGTGCTAGGTCTAGCGGGCTTGCCTACGAGCAGTACTTC.